Shown below are 24 T cell receptor beta chains from a single sample sequenced in a study of Graves' ophthalmopathy and Graves' hyperthyroidism. The authors amplified TCR beta CDR3 regions, and they did so from RNA transcripts for repertoire sequencing. First-round RT-PCR with HTBI primers preceded a second-round multiplex PCR. Each CDR3 protein is one row after TCRdb ran MiXCR on the multiplex PCR reads. Here the sample spans hundreds of thousands of distinct CDR3 sequences, 22% being singletons. The sample comprised peripheral blood. The origin of the receptors is a young woman with stable Graves' hyperthyroidism. Some clones in this sample may be carry-over from other donors' samples.

This clonotype was observed many times. The chain recombines TRBV6-5 with TRBJ2-7; 7 nucleotides line up with TRBD2. Germline V CDR1 and CDR2: MNHEY, SVGAGI. Unmatched junction bases numbered 7, after V lost 0 bases and J lost 5 bases. The CDR3 length is 15 residues. CDR3 nucleotide sequence: TGTGCCAGCAGTTACTCGGGGGGACTATCGGACGAGCAGTACTTC. This sequence encodes CASSYSGGLSDEQYF.

This clonotype came up many times. The chain combines TRBV7-2 with TRBJ1-1, with D hard to call. The CDR3 has 15 residues. The germline V gene encodes CDR1 SGHTA and CDR2 FQGNSA. Trimming took off 2 bases at V and 0 bases at J, with 10 bases between the two ends. This CDR3 reads CASSLSKSVNTEAFF. The DNA for the CDR3 is TGTGCCAGCAGCTTAAGCAAATCCGTGAACACTGAAGCTTTCTTT.

V gene TRBV2 combines with J gene TRBJ2-7; D unresolved. The germline gives CDR1 SNHLY, CDR2 FYNNEI. Deletions cut 6 bases from V and 2 bases from J, with 8 bases between. This CDR3 comprises 12 residues. The CDR3, as DNA: TGTGCCAGCAGGGACGACGCCTACGAGCAGTACTTC. Encoded protein: CASRDDAYEQYF. Full variable domain (remainder filled in from reference TRBV2 and TRBJ2-7): EPEVTQTPSHQVTQMGQEVILRCVPISNHLYFYWYRQILGQKVEFLVSFYNNEISEKSEIFDDQFSVERPDGSNFTLKIRSTKLEDSAMYFCASRDDAYEQYFGPGTRLTVT.

This clonotype was recorded at least ten times. The chain employs TRBV9 and TRBJ1-1, with D maybe TRBD1 (5 bases). The CDR3 runs to 21 residues. Germline V gene sequence: CDR1 SGDLS, CDR2 YYNGEE. V was trimmed by 2 bases and J by 5 bases, leaving 34 bases between them. CDR3 loop: CASSVFMRGKSARGGMTEAFF. Here the CDR3 DNA reads TGTGCCAGCAGCGTTTTCATGCGGGGGAAGTCGGCGCGTGGGGGTATGACTGAAGCTTTCTTT.

The chain combines TRBV7-3 with TRBJ2-7; D perhaps matches TRBD2 (6 bases). Germline V lookup: CDR1 SGHTA, CDR2 FQGTGA. CDR3 length: 13 amino acids. The V end lost 1 base, the J end lost 9 bases, and 13 bases lay between the germline ends. CDR3 DNA sequence: TGTGCCAGCAGCTTAAAATGGCGGGATCCGCAGTACTTC. Amino acid sequence: CASSLKWRDPQYF.

This clonotype was seen a single time. The J gene is TRBJ1-5, the V gene TRBV12-3 or TRBV12-4; no reliable D call. V lost 5 bases and J lost 7, with 12 bases in between. The length of the CDR3 is 13 residues. The CDR3 coding sequence is TGTGCCAGCAGTGAAATTTCGGGACAGCCCCAGCATTTT. This translates into CASSEISGQPQHF.

Ten or more counts support this clonotype. V usage is TRBV11-2 and J usage is TRBJ1-2; a weak D match, TRBD1 (5 bases). Germline loops: CDR1 SGHAT, CDR2 FQNNGV. This CDR3 region has 16 residues. V gave up 5 bases and J gave up 2 bases, with 18 bases separating them. CDR3 region: CASSLGPTVTNYGYTF. Written as DNA, the CDR3 is TGTGCCAGCAGCCTGGGCCCGACAGTAACGAACTATGGCTACACCTTC.

Ten or more counts support this clonotype. The chain is built from TRBV5-1 and TRBJ2-5, with 8 bases fitting TRBD2. CDR3 length equals 15 residues. With 1 base clipped from V and 4 bases from J, the junction kept 6 bases outside the gene matches. Germline assignment: CDR1 SGHRS and CDR2 YFSETQ. This chain's CDR3 is CASSLRAGGGETQYF. CDR3 DNA: TGCGCCAGCAGCTTGCGGGCGGGAGGAGGAGAGACCCAGTACTTC. Together with reference TRBV5-1 and TRBJ2-5, the CDR3 gives the full variable domain: KAGVTQTPRYLIKTRGQQVTLSCSPISGHRSVSWYQQTPGQGLQFLFEYFSETQRNKGNFPGRFSGRQFSNSRSEMNVSTLELGDSALYLCASSLRAGGGETQYFGPGTRLLVL.

In its sample, this clonotype was seen many times. The genes are TRBV20-1 and TRBJ2-2, with 8 bases aligning to TRBD2. There are 14 residues in the CDR3. Per the germline V gene, CDR1 is DFQATT and CDR2 is SNEGSKA (reference sequence). V trimming: 4 bases; J trimming: 7 bases; junction bases outside the gene matches: 8. CDR3 coding DNA: TGCAGTGCTATCACCGGGGGGGTAGGCGGGGAGCTGTTTTTT. This encodes CSAITGGVGGELFF.

In this sample, this clonotype turned up many times. The chain employs TRBV2 and TRBJ1-1; a possible D gene is TRBD1 (5 bases). Between the trimmed V and J ends, which lost 8 bases and 5 bases, there was a span of 15 bases. The CDR3 spans 13 residues. Germline loops: CDR1 SNHLY, CDR2 FYNNEI. The CDR3 loop is CASRSWGGTEAFF. CDR3 in DNA: TGTGCCAGCCGGTCCTGGGGGGGAACTGAAGCTTTCTTT.

At least ten counts were recorded for this clonotype. The chain combines TRBV20-1 with TRBJ1-5, with D perhaps matching TRBD1 (6 bases). In germline, CDR1 is DFQATT, CDR2 SNEGSKA (reference sequence). Trimming pared 3 bases from V and 7 bases from J, leaving 19 bases between. The length of the CDR3 is 15 residues. The CDR3, as DNA: TGCAGTGCTAGTGGGGGTGGGACACCTGGACAGCCCCAGCATTTT. Its protein product is CSASGGGTPGQPQHF.

This chain connects TRBV28 to TRBJ2-7; D might be TRBD1 (5 bases). Deletions cut 5 bases from V and 5 bases from J, with 10 bases between. The CDR3 has 12 amino acids. Germline lookup yields CDR1 MDHEN and CDR2 SYDVKM. The CDR3 loop is CASSNRFNEQYF. CDR3 bases: TGTGCCAGCAGTAACAGGTTCAACGAGCAGTACTTC.

This clonotype was observed at least ten times. The chain links TRBV20-1 to TRBJ2-5; possible D gene TRBD1, 5 bases. The CDR3 loop spans 13 amino acids. V lost 4 bases to trimming and J lost 1 base, with 10 bases between them. CDR1 DFQATT and CDR2 SNEGSKA come from the germline V gene (reference sequence). DNA of the CDR3: TGCAGTGCTAATAGGGGTCCCCAAGAGACCCAGTACTTC. Translating gives CSANRGPQETQYF.

This clonotype was recorded many times. The chain is built from TRBV13 and TRBJ1-1, with 9 positions matching TRBD1. Trimming cost V 5 bases and J 6 bases; bases outside gene matches: 7. The CDR3 covers 14 residues. Germline CDR1 PRHDT, CDR2 FYEKMQ (reference sequence). The CDR3 loop reads CASSKGQGPPEAFF. The CDR3 nucleotides read TGTGCCAGCAGCAAGGGACAGGGTCCCCCTGAAGCTTTCTTT.

This chain connects TRBV3-1 to TRBJ2-7; the match to TRBD2 covers 15 bases. Per the germline V gene, CDR1 is LGHDT and CDR2 is YNNKEL (reference sequence). With 5 bases clipped from V and 4 bases from J, the junction kept 6 bases outside the gene matches. CDR3 size: 16 residues. The CDR3 bases are TGTGCCAGCAGCAAAGGACTAGCGGGAGGGTTGTACGAGCAGTACTTC. Translating gives CASSKGLAGGLYEQYF.

This clonotype was found many times. This rearrangement joins TRBV2 to TRBJ1-1, with 8 positions matching TRBD1. The germline V gene encodes CDR1 SNHLY and CDR2 FYNNEI. CDR3 length: 17 amino acids. V trimming: 4 bases; J trimming: 0 bases; junction bases outside the gene matches: 10. CDR3 loop: CASSVDPGQEMNTEAFF. In DNA form, the CDR3 reads TGTGCCAGCAGTGTCGACCCGGGACAGGAGATGAACACTGAAGCTTTCTTT.

The chain recombines TRBV28 with TRBJ1-2; weak D call: TRBD1 (5 bases). Looked up from germline, CDR1 is MDHEN and CDR2 is SYDVKM. This CDR3 comprises 17 residues. V shed 2 bases and J shed 3 bases, with 19 bases lying between them. The chain's CDR3 is CASSLNSGQGLYYGYTF. Written as DNA, the CDR3 is TGTGCCAGCAGTTTAAATTCAGGGCAGGGCCTTTACTATGGCTACACCTTC.

This clonotype occurred a few times. The chain combines TRBV29-1 with TRBJ1-3, with D unresolved. Trimming took 0 bases from V and 0 from J, leaving 6 bases between them. The germline V gene encodes CDR1 SQVTM and CDR2 ANQGSEA. This CDR3 contains 14 residues. CDR3 amino acids: CSVEDPNSGNTIYF. CDR3 DNA: TGCAGCGTTGAAGATCCAAACTCTGGAAACACCATATATTTT. The variable domain in full, completed from reference TRBV29-1 and TRBJ1-3, reads SAVISQKPSRDICQRGTSLTIQCQVDSQVTMMFWYRQQPGQSLTLIATANQGSEATYESGFVIDKFPISRPNLTFSTLTVSNMSPEDSSIYLCSVEDPNSGNTIYFGEGSWLTVV.

The rearrangement uses TRBV12-3 or TRBV12-4 and TRBJ1-6, with 10 bases that match TRBD1. The CDR3 is 15 amino acids. The ends lost 5 bases at V and 9 bases at J; junction bases unmatched: 7. The CDR3 reads CASSPGDRGFSPLHF. CDR3 DNA: TGTGCCAGCAGTCCAGGGGACAGGGGTTTTTCACCCCTCCACTTT.

About this clonotype: The junction shows a germline mismatch at one end, possibly a read error. The V gene is TRBV28, the J gene TRBJ1-2, with D possibly matching TRBD1 (6 bases). The germline gives CDR1 MDHEN, CDR2 SYDVKM. CDR3 length: 13 amino acids. DNA for the CDR3: TGTGCCAGCAGTTTAAGGGACACCCTCGGTTGTTTCTTC. This codes for CASSLRDTLGCFF.

This clonotype showed up just a few times. The J gene is TRBJ1-1, the V gene TRBV3-1; 10 bases fit TRBD1. Germline trimming cut 4 bases from V and 0 bases from J; bases unmatched to any gene: 5. The V gene's germline CDR1 is LGHDT and CDR2 YNNKEL (reference sequence). The CDR3 loop spans 16 amino acids. The CDR3 loop is CASSPRDRGLNTEAFF. Here the CDR3 DNA reads TGTGCCAGCAGCCCCCGGGACAGGGGATTGAACACTGAAGCTTTCTTT.

This clonotype has a count of ten or more. This chain joins TRBV6-1 and TRBJ2-6; 7 nucleotides agree with TRBD1. There are 15 residues in the CDR3. Trimming cost V 5 bases and J 3 bases; bases outside gene matches: 4. Germline V gene lookup returns CDR1 MNHNS and CDR2 SASEGT. Written as DNA, the CDR3 is TGTGCCAGCAGTCTGACAGGGTTTGGGGCCAACGTCCTGACTTTC. Protein sequence: CASSLTGFGANVLTF.

This clonotype was detected only a few times. The chain couples TRBV28 to TRBJ1-6; D possibly corresponds to TRBD1 (6 bases). Germline V gives CDR1 MDHEN, CDR2 SYDVKM. The CDR3 sequence is 15 residues long. With 1 base removed from V and 7 bases from J, the gap between germline ends came to 11 bases. The chain's CDR3 is CASSLLTGPNSPLHF. The CDR3 DNA reads as TGTGCCAGCAGTTTATTGACAGGTCCAAATTCACCCCTCCACTTT.

The gene calls are TRBV6-2 or TRBV6-3 and TRBJ2-2; maybe TRBD2 (6 bases). In germline, CDR1 is MNHEY, CDR2 SVGEGT. CDR3 length equals 18 residues. V lost 4 bases to trimming and J lost 0 bases, with 18 bases between them. The CDR3 protein is CASSFLRWDWSNTGELFF. In DNA, the CDR3 is TGTGCCAGCAGTTTCCTGCGGTGGGACTGGTCGAACACCGGGGAGCTGTTTTTT.